This is a list of T cell receptor beta chains from one sample in a study of cytomegalovirus exposure and HLA in healthy donors. Libraries were prepared by immunoSEQ multiplex PCR; TCRdb keeps only in-frame clonotypes and omits some of them. The sample contains around 85,000 clones, 70% to 75% of which appear only once. The sample taken for sequencing was PBMCs. The receptor source for this set is a man aged 55 to 70 in good health and CMV-seronegative. Both conserved end residues are part of each CDR3. Fields, in order: D gene, J gene, V gene, CDR3 protein. The D gene is left open where the match is weak.

>TRBD1|NA|TRBV5-1
CASSLIPGQSSYEQYF
>NA|TRBJ2-5|TRBV30
CAWATDSQETQYF
>TRBD2|TRBJ2-2|TRBV9
CASSPRLAGGTNTGELFF
>NA|TRBJ1-4|TRBV9
CASSVGSGSGEKLFF
>TRBD1|TRBJ1-2|TRBV6-1
CASSAGTAGYTF
>TRBD2|TRBJ2-1|TRBV7-6
CASSLAGTSGGNPYNEQFF
>NA|TRBJ1-2|TRBV7-9
CASSSGGAGNGYTF
>NA|TRBJ1-2|TRBV11-2
CASSLERVSGYTF
>TRBD1|TRBJ1-5|TRBV12-5
CATGQADWQPQHF
>TRBD1|TRBJ2-1|TRBV7-3
CASSEITGEPYNEQFF
>TRBD1|TRBJ1-4|TRBV11-2
CASSLVEGTGGGIEKLFF
>NA|TRBJ2-5|TRBV7-2
CASSFLGGSSETQYF
>NA|TRBJ2-1|TRBV14
CASSQERETGNNEQLF
>NA|TRBJ1-1|TRBV4-1
CASSQDLGMRAEAFF
>NA|TRBJ2-2|TRBV6-5
CASSSDTGELFF
>NA|TRBJ1-1|TRBV10-1
CAGSGVWNTEAFF
>NA|TRBJ2-5|TRBV29-1
CSVEGAGPPNVETQYF
>NA|TRBJ2-3|TRBV9
CASSVAGVSDTQYF
>NA|TRBJ2-7|TRBV10-3
CAIGTYPPSYEQYF
>TRBD1|TRBJ1-4|TRBV7-2
CASSLAGTGGEKLFF
>TRBD2|TRBJ2-3|TRBV7-3
CASSATSGGGYTQYF
>NA|TRBJ1-1|TRBV7-9
CASSWTANTEAFF
>NA|TRBJ1-2|TRBV7-9
CSSSPQGGGYTF